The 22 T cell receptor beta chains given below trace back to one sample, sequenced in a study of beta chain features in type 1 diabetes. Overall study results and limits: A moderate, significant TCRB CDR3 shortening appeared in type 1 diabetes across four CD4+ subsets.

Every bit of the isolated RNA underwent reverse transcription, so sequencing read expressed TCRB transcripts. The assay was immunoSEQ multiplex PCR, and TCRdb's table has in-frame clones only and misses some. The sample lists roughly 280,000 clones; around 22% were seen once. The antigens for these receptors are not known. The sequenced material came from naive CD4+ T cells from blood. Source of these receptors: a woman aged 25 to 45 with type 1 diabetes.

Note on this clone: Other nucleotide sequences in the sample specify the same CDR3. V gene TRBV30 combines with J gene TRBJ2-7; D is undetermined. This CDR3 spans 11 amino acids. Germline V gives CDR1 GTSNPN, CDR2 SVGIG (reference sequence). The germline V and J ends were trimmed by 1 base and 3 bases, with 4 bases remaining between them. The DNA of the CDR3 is TGTGCCTGGAGTGGCAGCTACGAGCAGTACTTC. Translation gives CAWSGSYEQYF.

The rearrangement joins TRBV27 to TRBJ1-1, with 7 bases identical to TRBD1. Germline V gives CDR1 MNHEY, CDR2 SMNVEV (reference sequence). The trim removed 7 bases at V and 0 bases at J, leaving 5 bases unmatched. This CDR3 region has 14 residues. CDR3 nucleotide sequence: TGTGCCAGCAACCGGGGACAGATGAACACTGAAGCTTTCTTT. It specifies CASNRGQMNTEAFF.

The CDR3 region has the DNA TGTGCCAGCAGTTTATCCCGGGGGCAGTACTTC. Translating gives CASSLSRGQYF. The chain joins TRBV28 to TRBJ2-7; possible D gene TRBD2, 5 bases. This CDR3 comprises 11 residues. The germline gives CDR1 MDHEN, CDR2 SYDVKM. V gave up 1 base and J gave up 9 bases, with 7 bases separating them.

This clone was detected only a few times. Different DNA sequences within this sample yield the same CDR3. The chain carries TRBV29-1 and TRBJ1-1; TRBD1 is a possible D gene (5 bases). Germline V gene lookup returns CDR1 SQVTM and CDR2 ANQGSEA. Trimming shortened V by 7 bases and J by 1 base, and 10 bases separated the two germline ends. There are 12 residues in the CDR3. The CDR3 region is CSAHRGNTEAFF. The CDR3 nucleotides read TGCAGCGCACATAGGGGGAACACTGAAGCTTTCTTT.

Written as DNA, the CDR3 is TGTGCCAGCAGACGGGAAGCGGGAGCCTCCTACGAGCAGTACTTC. Translated: CASRREAGASYEQYF. The chain is built from TRBV27 and TRBJ2-7, with 8 positions matching TRBD2. The V segment lost 6 bases and the J segment 0 bases; nucleotides outside the gene matches: 7. The CDR3 has 15 amino acids. Germline assignment: CDR1 MNHEY and CDR2 SMNVEV (reference sequence).

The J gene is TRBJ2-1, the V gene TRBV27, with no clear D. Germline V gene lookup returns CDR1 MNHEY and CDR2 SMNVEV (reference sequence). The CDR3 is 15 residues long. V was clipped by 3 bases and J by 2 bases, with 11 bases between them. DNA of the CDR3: TGTGCCAGCAGTTTCGTGACTTCCGCCTACAATGAGCAGTTCTTC. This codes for CASSFVTSAYNEQFF.

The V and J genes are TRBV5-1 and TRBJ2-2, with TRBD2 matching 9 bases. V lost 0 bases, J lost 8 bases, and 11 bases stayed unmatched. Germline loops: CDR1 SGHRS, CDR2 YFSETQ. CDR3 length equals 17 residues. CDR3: CASSLGLAGDGTGELFF. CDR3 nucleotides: TGCGCCAGCAGCTTGGGATTAGCGGGAGATGGAACGGGGGAGCTGTTTTTT. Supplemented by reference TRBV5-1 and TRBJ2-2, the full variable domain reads KAGVTQTPRYLIKTRGQQVTLSCSPISGHRSVSWYQQTPGQGLQFLFEYFSETQRNKGNFPGRFSGRQFSNSRSEMNVSTLELGDSALYLCASSLGLAGDGTGELFFGEGSRLTVL.

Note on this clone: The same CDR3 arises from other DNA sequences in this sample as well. The CDR3 nucleotides read TGTGCCATCAGTGAGTCGACAGGAAACCAAGAGACCCAGTACTTC. This sequence encodes CAISESTGNQETQYF. The genes are TRBV10-3 and TRBJ2-5; weak D call: TRBD1 (6 bases). CDR1 is ENHRY, CDR2 SYGVKD, per germline. V shed 0 bases and J shed 0 bases, with 8 bases lying between them. The CDR3 runs to 15 residues.

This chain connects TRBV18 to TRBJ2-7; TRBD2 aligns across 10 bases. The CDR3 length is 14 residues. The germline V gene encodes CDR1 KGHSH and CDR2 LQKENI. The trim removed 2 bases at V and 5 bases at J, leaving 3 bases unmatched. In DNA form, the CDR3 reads TGTGCCAGCTCACCAACTAGCGGGGTCGACGAGCAGTACTTC. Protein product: CASSPTSGVDEQYF.

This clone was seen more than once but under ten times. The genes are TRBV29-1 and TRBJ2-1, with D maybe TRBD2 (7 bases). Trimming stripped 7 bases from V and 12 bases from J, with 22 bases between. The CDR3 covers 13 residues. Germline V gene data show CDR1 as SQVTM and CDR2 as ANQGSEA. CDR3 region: CSGGLSERGGQFF. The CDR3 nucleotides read TGCAGCGGCGGGCTTTCAGAAAGGGGGGGGCAGTTCTTC.

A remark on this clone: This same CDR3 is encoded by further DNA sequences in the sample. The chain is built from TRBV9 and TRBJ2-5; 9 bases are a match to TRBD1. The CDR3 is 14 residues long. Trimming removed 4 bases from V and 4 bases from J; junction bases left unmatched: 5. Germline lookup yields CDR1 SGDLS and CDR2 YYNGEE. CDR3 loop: CASSPDRGGETQYF. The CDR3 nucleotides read TGTGCCAGCAGCCCGGACAGGGGTGGAGAGACCCAGTACTTC.

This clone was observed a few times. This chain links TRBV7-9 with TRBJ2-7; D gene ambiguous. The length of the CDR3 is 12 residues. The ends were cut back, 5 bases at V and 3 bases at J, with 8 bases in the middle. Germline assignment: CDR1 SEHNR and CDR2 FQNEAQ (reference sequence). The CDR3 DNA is TGTGCCAGCAGCCTGATACTCTACGAGCAGTACTTC. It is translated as CASSLILYEQYF. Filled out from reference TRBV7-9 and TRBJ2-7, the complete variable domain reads DTGVSQNPRHKITKRGQNVTFRCDPISEHNRLYWYRQTLGQGPEFLTYFQNEAQLEKSRLLSDRFSAERPKGSFSTLEIQRTEQGDSAMYLCASSLILYEQYFGPGTRLTVT.

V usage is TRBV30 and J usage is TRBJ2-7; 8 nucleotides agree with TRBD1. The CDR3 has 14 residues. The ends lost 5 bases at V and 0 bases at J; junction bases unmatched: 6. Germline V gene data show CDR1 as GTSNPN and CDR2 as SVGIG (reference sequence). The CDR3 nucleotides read TGTGCCTGGGAGCCGGGACAGGCCTCCTACGAGCAGTACTTC. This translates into CAWEPGQASYEQYF.

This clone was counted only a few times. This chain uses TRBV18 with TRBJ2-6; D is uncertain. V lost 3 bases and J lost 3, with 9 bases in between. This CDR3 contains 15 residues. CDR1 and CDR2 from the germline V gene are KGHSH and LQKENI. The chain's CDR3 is CASSPIHRGANVLTF. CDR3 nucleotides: TGTGCCAGCTCACCGATACACCGTGGGGCCAACGTCCTGACTTTC. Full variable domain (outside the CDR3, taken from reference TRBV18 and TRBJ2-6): NAGVMQNPRHLVRRRGQEARLRCSPMKGHSHVYWYRQLPEEGLKFMVYLQKENIIDESGMPKERFSAEFPKEGPSILRIQQVVRGDSAAYFCASSPIHRGANVLTFGAGSRLTVL.

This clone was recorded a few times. The CDR3 here is CSSDRGYTEAFF. As DNA, the CDR3 is TGCAGCTCCGACAGGGGCTACACTGAAGCTTTCTTT. The chain is built from TRBV29-1 and TRBJ1-1, with 8 bases that match TRBD1. Germline V gene lookup returns CDR1 SQVTM and CDR2 ANQGSEA. The CDR3 is made up of 12 amino acids. Germline trimming cut 8 bases from V and 3 bases from J; bases unmatched to any gene: 5.

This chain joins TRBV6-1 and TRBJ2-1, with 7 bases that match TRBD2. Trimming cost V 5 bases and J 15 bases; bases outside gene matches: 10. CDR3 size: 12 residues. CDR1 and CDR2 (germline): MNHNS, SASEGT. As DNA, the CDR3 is TGTGCCAGCAGTTCCGACCGGACTAGGACGTTCTTC. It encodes CASSSDRTRTFF.

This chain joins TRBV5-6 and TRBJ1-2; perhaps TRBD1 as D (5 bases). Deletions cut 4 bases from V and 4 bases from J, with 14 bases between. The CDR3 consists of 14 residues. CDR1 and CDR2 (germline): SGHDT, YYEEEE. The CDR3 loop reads CASSGIQATYGYTF. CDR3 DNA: TGTGCCAGCAGCGGAATACAGGCGACCTATGGCTACACCTTC.

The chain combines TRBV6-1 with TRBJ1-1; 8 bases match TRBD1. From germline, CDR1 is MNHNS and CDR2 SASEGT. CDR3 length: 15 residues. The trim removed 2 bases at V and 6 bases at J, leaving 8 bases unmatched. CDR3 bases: TGTGCCAGCAGTGAACTTGACCAGGGGGCTGCTGAAGCTTTCTTT. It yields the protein CASSELDQGAAEAFF.

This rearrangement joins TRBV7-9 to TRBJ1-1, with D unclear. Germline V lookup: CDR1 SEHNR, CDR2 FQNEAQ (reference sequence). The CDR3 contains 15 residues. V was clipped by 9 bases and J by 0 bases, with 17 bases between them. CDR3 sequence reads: CASLKAESMNTEAFF. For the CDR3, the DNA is TGTGCCAGTCTTAAGGCGGAGAGTATGAACACTGAAGCTTTCTTT.

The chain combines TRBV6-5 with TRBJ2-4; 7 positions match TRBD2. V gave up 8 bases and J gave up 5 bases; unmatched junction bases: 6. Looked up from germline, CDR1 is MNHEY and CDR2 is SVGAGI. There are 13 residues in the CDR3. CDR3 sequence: CASGGLRENIQYF. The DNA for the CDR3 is TGTGCCAGCGGGGGACTACGAGAAAACATTCAGTACTTC.

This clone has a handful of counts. The CDR3 here is CSVSTGYEQYF. CDR3 nucleotide sequence: TGCAGCGTTTCGACAGGGTACGAGCAGTACTTC. The chain couples TRBV29-1 to TRBJ2-7; 7 bases agree with TRBD1. The CDR3 is made up of 11 amino acids. Trimming cost V 5 bases and J 4 bases; bases outside gene matches: 2. Germline V gives CDR1 SQVTM, CDR2 ANQGSEA.

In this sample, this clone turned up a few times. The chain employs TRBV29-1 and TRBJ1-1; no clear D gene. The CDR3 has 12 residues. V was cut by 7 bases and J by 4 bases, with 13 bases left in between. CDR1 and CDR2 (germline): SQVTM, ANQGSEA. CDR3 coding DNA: TGCAGCGGGGTAGGAGAGTTCACTGAAGCTTTCTTT. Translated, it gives CSGVGEFTEAFF. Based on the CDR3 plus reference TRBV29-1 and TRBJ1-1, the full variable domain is SAVISQKPSRDICQRGTSLTIQCQVDSQVTMMFWYRQQPGQSLTLIATANQGSEATYESGFVIDKFPISRPNLTFSTLTVSNMSPEDSSIYLCSGVGEFTEAFFGQGTRLTVV.